This record covers a single T cell receptor beta chain. Its matching antigen is unknown. Libraries were prepared by immunoSEQ multiplex PCR; TCRdb keeps only in-frame clonotypes and omits some of them. Among fewer than 65,000 clones listed, 82% were seen once. These data belong to a study of OX40 agonist ivuxolimab in advanced cancers. Study-wide background: Every 2 weeks, patients received ivuxolimab intravenously, dosed at 0.01 to 10 mg/kg. Study-wide findings and caveats: Expanded clones were, on average, more numerous among CD8+ T cells than CD4+. Also present in some nonresponders was a low level of normalized T-cell clonal expansion. Among the least clonally expanded were partial responders at 0.1-3.0 mg/kg.

Germline values: CDR1 SGHTA, CDR2 FQGNSA. This CDR3 spans 13 amino acids. Trimming left V 3 bases short and J 4 bases short, with 9 bases between. The chain has TRBV7-2 and TRBJ2-5, with unresolved D. The input for sequencing was CD4+ or CD8+ T cells sorted from blood, taken in a trial of the OX40 agonist ivuxolimab. This TCR derives from an adult with an advanced solid tumor such as melanoma, head and neck, liver or kidney cancer. CDR3 DNA sequence: TGTGCCAGCAGCTTTGGCCCCATAGAGACCCAGTACTTC. It encodes CASSFGPIETQYF. The full variable domain, rest sourced from reference TRBV7-2 and TRBJ2-5, is GAGVSQSPSNKVTEKGKDVELRCDPISGHTALYWYRQSLGQGLEFLIYFQGNSAPDKSGLPSDRFSAERTGGSVSTLTIQRTQQEDSAVYLCASSFGPIETQYFGPGTRLLVL.